This TCR beta chain emerged from a study of blood T cells in healthy people across ages. Looked up from germline, CDR1 is MNHNS and CDR2 is SASEGT. The CDR3 is 14 amino acids. V lost 4 bases and J 4 bases, leaving 13 bases between the germline ends. Together with a sample-barcoded 5' primer, a J-beta primer mix was included in a second PCR lasting roughly 7 to 11 cycles. TCRdb processed the 5' RACE reads anew with MiXCR; each CDR3 protein has one entry. The data hold nearly 800,000 distinct CDR3 sequences, with roughly 25% observed a single time. The same data also went into a second study, on T cells of mothers and their children.

This TCR came from a boy younger than 18 in good health. Sequencing input: blood. The rearrangement uses TRBV6-1 and TRBJ1-1, with D hard to call. CDR3 nucleotide sequence: TGTGCCAGCAGTGGACCGATACCCTCCACTGAAGCTTTCTTT. Amino acids: CASSGPIPSTEAFF.